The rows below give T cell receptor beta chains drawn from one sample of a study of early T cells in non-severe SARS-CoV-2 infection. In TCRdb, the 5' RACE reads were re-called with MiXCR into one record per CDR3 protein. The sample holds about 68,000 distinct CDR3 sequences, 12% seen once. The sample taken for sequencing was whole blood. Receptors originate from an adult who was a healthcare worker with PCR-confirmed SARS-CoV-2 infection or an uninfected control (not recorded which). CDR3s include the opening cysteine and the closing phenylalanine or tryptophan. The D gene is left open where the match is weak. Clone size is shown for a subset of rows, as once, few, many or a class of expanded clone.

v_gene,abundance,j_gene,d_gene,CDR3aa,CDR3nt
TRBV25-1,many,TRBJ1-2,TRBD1,CASRPGDRYYGYTF,TGTGCCAGCAGGCCGGGGGACAGATACTATGGCTACACCTTC
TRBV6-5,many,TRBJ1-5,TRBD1,CASSKTGGANQPQHF,TGTGCCAGCAGTAAGACAGGGGGAGCAAATCAGCCCCAGCATTTT
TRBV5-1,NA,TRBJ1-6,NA,CASSTDGRNSPLHF,TGCGCCAGCAGCACCGATGGGCGGAATTCACCCCTCCACTTT
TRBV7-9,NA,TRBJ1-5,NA,CASSSHDGRQPQHF,TGTGCCAGCAGCTCACATGACGGACGCCAGCCCCAGCATTTT
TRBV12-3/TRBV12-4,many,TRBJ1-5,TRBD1,CASSAGGSSNQPQHF,TGTGCCAGCAGTGCAGGGGGTTCGAGCAATCAGCCCCAGCATTTT
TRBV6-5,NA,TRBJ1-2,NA,CASSPRETYGYTF,TGTGCCAGCAGTCCCAGGGAGACTTATGGCTACACCTTC
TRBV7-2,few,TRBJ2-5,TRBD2,CASSPQRTSGDLQETQYF,TGTGCCAGCAGCCCTCAAAGGACTAGCGGGGACCTCCAAGAGACCCAGTACTTC
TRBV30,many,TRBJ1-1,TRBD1,CAWSRRGRGLDLNTEAFF,TGTGCCTGGAGCCGCAGGGGGCGAGGTCTGGATCTGAACACTGAAGCTTTCTTT
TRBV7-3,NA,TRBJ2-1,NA,CASSLMGGRPYNEQFF,TGTGCCAGCAGCTTAATGGGGGGCAGACCCTACAATGAGCAGTTCTTC
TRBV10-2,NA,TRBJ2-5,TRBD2,CASRPRASGGSKETQYF,TGCGCCAGCAGGCCCCGAGCTAGCGGGGGGTCCAAAGAGACCCAGTACTTC
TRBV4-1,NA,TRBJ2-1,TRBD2,CASSQDPGLAYNEQFF,TGCGCCAGCAGCCAAGATCCGGGACTAGCCTACAATGAGCAGTTCTTC
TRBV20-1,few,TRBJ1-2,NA,CSAREFGEVGYTF,TGCAGTGCTAGAGAGTTCGGGGAGGTTGGCTACACCTTC
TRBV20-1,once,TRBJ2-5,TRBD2,CSAKGLAEAVYQETQYF,TGCAGTGCTAAAGGACTAGCGGAAGCCGTGTACCAAGAGACCCAGTACTTC
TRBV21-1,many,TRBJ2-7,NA,CASSKEASIYEQYF,TGTGCCAGCAGCAAAGAAGCTAGCATCTACGAGCAGTACTTC
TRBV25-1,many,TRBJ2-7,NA,CASSEITPPRMYF,TGTGCCAGCAGTGAAATAACTCCGCCTAGGATGTACTTC
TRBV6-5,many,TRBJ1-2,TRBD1,CASSHRQGANAGYTF,TGTGCCAGCAGTCACCGACAGGGGGCGAACGCTGGCTACACCTTC
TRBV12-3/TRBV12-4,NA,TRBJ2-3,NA,CASSVQISQNTDTQYF,TGTGCCAGCAGTGTCCAGATCAGCCAGAACACAGATACGCAGTATTTT
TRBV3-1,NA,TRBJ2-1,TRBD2,CASSSSGVYSYNEQFF,TGTGCCAGCAGCTCTAGCGGGGTTTACTCCTACAATGAGCAGTTCTTC
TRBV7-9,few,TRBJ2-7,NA,CASSLSTTPYEQYF,TGTGCCAGCAGCTTAAGTACTACGCCCTACGAGCAGTACTTC
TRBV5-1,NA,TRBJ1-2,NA,CASSLAGQDYGYTF,TGCGCCAGCAGCTTGGCCGGGCAGGACTATGGCTACACCTTC
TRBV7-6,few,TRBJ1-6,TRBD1,CASSPLGTGLLNSPLHF,TGTGCCAGCAGCCCGTTAGGGACAGGACTATTAAATTCACCCCTCCACTTT
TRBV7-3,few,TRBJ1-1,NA,CASSFHQKGTEAFF,TGTGCCAGCAGCTTTCACCAAAAAGGGACTGAAGCTTTCTTT
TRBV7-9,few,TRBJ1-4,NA,CASSQGPGRTNEKLFF,TGTGCCAGCAGCCAGGGCCCAGGGAGAACTAATGAAAAACTGTTTTTT
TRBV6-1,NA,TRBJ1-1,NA,CASSEDSGYPTEAFF,TGTGCCAGCAGCGAAGACTCAGGCTACCCAACTGAAGCTTTCTTT
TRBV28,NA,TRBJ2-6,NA,CASSQGPPSGANVLTF,TGTGCCAGCAGTCAGGGCCCGCCTTCTGGGGCCAACGTCCTGACTTTC
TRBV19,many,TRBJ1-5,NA,CASSMGVGWRQPQHF,TGTGCCAGTAGTATGGGGGTCGGCTGGAGGCAGCCCCAGCATTTT
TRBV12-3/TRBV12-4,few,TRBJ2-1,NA,CASSTQGRRFF,TGTGCCAGCAGTACACAGGGCCGGCGGTTCTTC
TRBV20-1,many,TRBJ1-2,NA,CSARDGQLYNYGYTF,TGCAGTGCTAGAGATGGACAGCTTTATAACTATGGCTACACCTTC
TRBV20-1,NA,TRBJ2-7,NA,CSAGRNEQYF,TGCAGTGCAGGGAGGAACGAGCAGTACTTC
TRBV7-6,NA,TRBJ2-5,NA,CASSSPPQETQYF,TGTGCCAGCAGCTCACCGCCACAAGAGACCCAGTACTTC
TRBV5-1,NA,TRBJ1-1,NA,CASSLVDTGRMNTEAFF,TGCGCCAGCAGCTTGGTGGATACAGGAAGGATGAACACTGAAGCTTTCTTT
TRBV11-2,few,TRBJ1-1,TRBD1,CASSFGSWGQGMGEAFF,TGTGCCAGCAGCTTTGGGAGTTGGGGACAGGGTATGGGTGAAGCTTTCTTT
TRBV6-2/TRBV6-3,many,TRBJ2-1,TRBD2,CASSYSTSGGSYNEQFF,TGTGCCAGCAGTTATTCCACGAGCGGGGGCTCCTACAATGAGCAGTTCTTC
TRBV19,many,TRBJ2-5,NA,CASRERGQETQYF,TGTGCCAGTCGGGAGAGGGGGCAAGAGACCCAGTACTTC
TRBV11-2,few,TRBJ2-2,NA,CASSSDRFGTGELFF,TGTGCCAGCAGCTCCGACAGGTTCGGCACCGGGGAGCTGTTTTTT
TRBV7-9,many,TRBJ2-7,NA,CASSRISEQYF,TGTGCCAGCAGCCGAATCTCCGAGCAGTACTTC
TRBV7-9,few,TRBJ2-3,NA,CASSLAGAPDTQYF,TGTGCCAGCAGCTTAGCGGGGGCCCCAGATACGCAGTATTTT
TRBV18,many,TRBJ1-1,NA,CASSYAPQNTEAFF,TGTGCCAGCTCATACGCCCCACAAAACACTGAAGCTTTCTTT
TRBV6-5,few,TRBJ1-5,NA,CASSRSGDQPQHF,TGTGCCAGCAGTCGATCAGGGGATCAGCCCCAGCATTTT
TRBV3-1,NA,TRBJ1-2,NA,CASSPQGYNYGYTF,TGTGCCAGCAGCCCGCAGGGATACAACTATGGCTACACCTTC
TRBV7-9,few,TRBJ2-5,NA,CASSYERGIGGETQYF,TGTGCCAGCAGCTACGAACGGGGCATCGGGGGAGAGACCCAGTACTTC
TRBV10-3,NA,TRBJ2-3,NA,CAISDFEGQGTQYF,TGTGCCATCAGTGATTTCGAGGGGCAAGGTACGCAGTATTTT
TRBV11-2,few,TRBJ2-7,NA,CASMERWGLLYEQYF,TGTGCCAGCATGGAAAGGTGGGGCTTGCTGTACGAGCAGTACTTC
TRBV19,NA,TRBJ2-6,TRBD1,CASGQDPAGANVLTF,TGTGCCAGTGGACAGGATCCCGCTGGGGCCAACGTCCTGACTTTC
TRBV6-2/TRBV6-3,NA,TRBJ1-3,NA,CASRLPGPYSGNTIYF,TGTGCCAGCAGGCTTCCCGGACCGTACTCTGGAAACACCATATATTTT
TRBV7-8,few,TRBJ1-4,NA,CASSLAWQGGEKLFF,TGTGCCAGCAGCTTAGCGTGGCAGGGAGGGGAAAAACTGTTTTTT
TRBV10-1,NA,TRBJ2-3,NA,CASSEGPNTQYF,TGCGCCAGCAGTGAGGGGCCAAATACGCAGTATTTT
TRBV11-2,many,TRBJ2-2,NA,CASSLILAATGELFF,TGTGCCAGCAGCTTAATTTTGGCGGCTACCGGGGAGCTGTTTTTT
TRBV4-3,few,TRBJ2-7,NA,CASSQDGGPSYEQYF,TGCGCCAGCAGCCAAGATGGGGGCCCTTCCTACGAGCAGTACTTC
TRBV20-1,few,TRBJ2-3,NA,CSALGGNTDTQYF,TGCAGTGCCCTGGGGGGAAACACAGATACGCAGTATTTT
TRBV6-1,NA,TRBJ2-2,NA,CASSFDSLRTGELFF,TGTGCCAGCAGTTTCGACAGCCTGCGCACCGGGGAGCTGTTTTTT
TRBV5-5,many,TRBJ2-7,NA,CASSPRLAGSLRGEQYF,TGTGCCAGCAGCCCTCGGCTAGCCGGGTCTCTACGGGGCGAGCAGTACTTC
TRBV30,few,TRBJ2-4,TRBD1,CAWRGQEVAKNIQYF,TGTGCCTGGAGGGGACAGGAAGTAGCCAAAAACATTCAGTACTTC
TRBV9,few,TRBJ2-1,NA,CASSPTLLSYNEQFF,TGTGCCAGCAGCCCGACACTTCTCTCCTACAATGAGCAGTTCTTC
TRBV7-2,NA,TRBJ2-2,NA,CASSLRSRLVDTGELFF,TGTGCCAGCAGCTTGAGGTCCCGACTAGTCGACACCGGGGAGCTGTTTTTT